This TCR beta chain originates from a study of cytomegalovirus exposure and HLA in healthy donors. It was with 60 Vbeta and 13 Jbeta primers that the PCR ran. Sequenced by immunoSEQ multiplex PCR; TCRdb stores in-frame clones only, minus some. This table has 90,000 to 130,000 clones, about 90% appearing once. General observations from the study: Within an earlier analysis, most TCR beta V segments proved productive either about 90% or about 30% of the time. Usually a TCR sequence was rare, but some public TCRs were found in many donors. Cytomegalovirus association was assigned to about 150 TCR beta chains. A later analysis found TCR association rates differed by HLA locus, highest for DRB1 and lowest for HLA-C.

Details on this clone: Its antigen is as yet unknown.

The trim removed 4 bases at V and 5 bases at J, leaving 10 bases unmatched. The CDR3 runs 15 residues. Per the germline V gene, CDR1 is SGHVS and CDR2 is FQNEAQ. The genes are TRBV7-8 and TRBJ2-5, with TRBD1 matching over 7 bases. The sequenced sample was PBMCs. This receptor was taken from a man between 35 and 55 years old in good health and CMV-seronegative. In nucleotides, the CDR3 is TGTGCCAGCAGCTCGGGACAGCTTCTCATGGAGACCCAGTACTTC. Translating it yields CASSSGQLLMETQYF.